The entry that follows covers one T cell receptor (beta chain) sequence. Antigen unknown. Rearranged V-D-J TRB sequences were amplified with a mixed TRB-A/B primer pool. Each CDR3 protein is one row after TCRdb ran MiXCR on the multiplex PCR reads. Of about 11,000 distinct CDR3 sequences detected, more than 30% appear once; the ten largest clones hold roughly 3%. The data originate from a study of T cell repertoires in aging, cancer and after chemotherapy. In the study overall: Clear clonal overlap appeared across healthy donor samples taken over several months to years. The whole study produced a dataset of several million TCR reads. The study's findings and limits: The repertoire data cannot show anything about immunological memory following chemotherapy. In each cancer cohort, median generation probability increased across chemotherapy, suggesting thymic output rebounded.

TCR beta rearrangements were amplified from peripheral blood genomic DNA. The sequenced material came from blood. The TCR originated in a human donor in good health.

CDR3 sequence (DNA): TGTGCCAGCAGTAGAACAGGTCTTGGAGGTTCACCCCTCCACTTT. Protein sequence: CASSRTGLGGSPLHF. The V gene is TRBV6-2 or TRBV6-3, the J gene TRBJ1-6; TRBD1 might be the D (5 bases). Germline V gene sequence: CDR1 MNHEY, CDR2 SVGEGT. CDR3 size: 15 residues. The ends were cut back, 5 bases at V and 9 bases at J, with 17 bases in the middle.